The next 24 T cell receptor beta chains were all read from a single sample in a study of beta chain features in type 1 diabetes. Isolated RNA was reverse transcribed in full, so expressed TCRB transcripts were sequenced. Sequencing was performed with immunoSEQ multiplex PCR; in TCRdb, only in-frame clones are kept and a portion is missing. This sample has tens of thousands of clones, with 59% found just once. Sequenced sample: Tregs from blood. Source of these receptors: a woman aged 18-30 years in good health.

As regards this clone: The junction departs from the called germline gene at one end, perhaps through a read error. V and J are TRBV4-1 and TRBJ2-1; 7 bases fit TRBD1. The V gene's germline CDR1 is MGHRA and CDR2 YSYEKL. The CDR3 extends over 15 amino acids. The CDR3 loop reads CACSQTTGNYNEQFF. In DNA form, the CDR3 reads TGCGCCTGCAGTCAGACGACAGGGAACTACAATGAGCAGTTCTTC.

This clone was counted only a few times. The chain uses TRBV5-1 and TRBJ1-2; D unresolved. CDR3 length equals 14 residues. Trimming took off 4 bases at V and 4 bases at J, with 14 bases between the two ends. Germline values: CDR1 SGHRS, CDR2 YFSETQ. CDR3 loop: CASSMDGDPYGYTF. DNA of the CDR3: TGCGCCAGCAGCATGGACGGAGACCCCTATGGCTACACCTTC.

The chain couples TRBV18 to TRBJ2-5; 7 nucleotides align to TRBD1. CDR1 KGHSH and CDR2 LQKENI come from the germline V gene. The CDR3 contains 15 residues. V trimming: 4 bases; J trimming: 5 bases; junction bases outside the gene matches: 10. DNA of the CDR3: TGTGCCAGCTCACGAGCCTCGGACAGGAGGGAGACCCAGTACTTC. Protein sequence: CASSRASDRRETQYF.

The rearrangement links TRBV5-4 to TRBJ2-5; 9 bases line up with TRBD2. Per germline, CDR1 SGHNT and CDR2 YYREEE (reference sequence). There are 17 residues in the CDR3. V was clipped by 0 bases and J by 5 bases; unmatched bases: 11. This chain's CDR3 is CASSLASGSGGYETQYF. The DNA of the CDR3 is TGTGCCAGCAGCTTGGCCTCGGGTAGCGGGGGTTATGAGACCCAGTACTTC.

This clone showed up just a few times. This sequence joins TRBV5-1 and TRBJ2-1; TRBD2 matches at 16 bases. The length of the CDR3 is 17 residues. Germline V gives CDR1 SGHRS, CDR2 YFSETQ. Trimming at V came to 5 bases and at J to 8 bases, leaving 10 bases not matched to a gene. CDR3 nucleotides: TGCGCCAGCAGTCCCTCCGGGACTAGCGGGGGGGACCATGAGCAGTTCTTC. Translated: CASSPSGTSGGDHEQFF.

V and J are TRBV7-9 and TRBJ2-7; 8 bases are shared with TRBD2. Germline CDR1 reads SEHNR; CDR2 reads FQNEAQ (reference sequence). Unmatched junction bases numbered 4, after V lost 3 bases and J lost 3 bases. The CDR3 length is 14 residues. CDR3 nucleotide sequence: TGTGCCAGCAGCTTTGGGCTAGCGGGCTACGAGCAGTACTTC. It codes for CASSFGLAGYEQYF.

V gene TRBV5-1 combines with J gene TRBJ2-7, with D possibly being TRBD2 (5 bases). Germline assignment: CDR1 SGHRS and CDR2 YFSETQ. This CDR3 spans 13 amino acids. The V gene lost 4 bases and the J gene lost 4 bases, with 12 bases spanning the gap. The CDR3 is CASSPGLNYEQYF. The CDR3 region has the DNA TGCGCCAGCAGCCCAGGACTGAATTACGAGCAGTACTTC.

This chain connects TRBV7-8 to TRBJ2-7; D is perhaps TRBD2 (5 bases). CDR3 length: 14 amino acids. The V and J ends lost 4 bases and 9 bases respectively, with 19 bases between them. Germline CDR1 reads SGHVS; CDR2 reads FQNEAQ. CDR3 nucleotides: TGTGCCAGCAGCTCCGGGGTACCGAGACTGGGGCAGTACTTC. Translated, it gives CASSSGVPRLGQYF.

The genes are TRBV4-2 and TRBJ2-7, with D perhaps TRBD1 (6 bases). CDR1 and CDR2 (germline): LGHNA, YNFKEQ. The CDR3 spans 16 residues. The V end lost 5 bases, the J end lost 0 bases, and 17 bases lay between the germline ends. CDR3 sequence: CASSSPRDTISYEQYF. CDR3 DNA: TGTGCCAGCAGCTCCCCCCGGGACACCATCTCCTACGAGCAGTACTTC.

The V call is TRBV18, the J call TRBJ2-1; a weak D match, TRBD2 (6 bases). The V end lost 7 bases, the J end lost 8 bases, and 12 bases lay between the germline ends. Germline assignment: CDR1 KGHSH and CDR2 LQKENI. CDR3 length equals 12 residues. Here the CDR3 reads CASYAPGDEQFF. Written as DNA, the CDR3 is TGTGCCAGCTATGCCCCGGGGGATGAGCAGTTCTTC.

The V gene is TRBV6-1, the J gene TRBJ2-5; D is perhaps TRBD2 (5 bases). CDR1 and CDR2 from the germline V gene are MNHNS and SASEGT. Trimming took off 5 bases at V and 5 bases at J, with 9 bases between the two ends. This CDR3 is 12 amino acids long. CDR3 bases: TGTGCCAGCAGTTCGGGGTTGGAGACCCAGTACTTC. Its translation is CASSSGLETQYF.

This rearrangement joins TRBV7-9 to TRBJ2-1, with TRBD1 matching over 7 bases. The CDR3 spans 14 residues. The trim removed 3 bases at V and 6 bases at J, leaving 5 bases unmatched. The V gene's germline CDR1 is SEHNR and CDR2 FQNEAQ (reference sequence). The CDR3 sequence is CASSLATGFNEQFF. Written as DNA, the CDR3 is TGTGCCAGCAGCTTGGCGACAGGGTTCAATGAGCAGTTCTTC.

V gene TRBV7-2 combines with J gene TRBJ2-6, with D tentatively TRBD2 (5 bases). CDR3 length: 14 amino acids. V gave up 9 bases and J gave up 2 bases, with 11 bases separating them. Germline V gene data show CDR1 as SGHTA and CDR2 as FQGNSA. In DNA, the CDR3 is TGTGCCAGTGGTGCCGGGGCTGGGGCCAACGTCCTGACTTTC. Protein sequence: CASGAGAGANVLTF. The whole variable domain, filled in from reference TRBV7-2 and TRBJ2-6, reads GAGVSQSPSNKVTEKGKDVELRCDPISGHTALYWYRQSLGQGLEFLIYFQGNSAPDKSGLPSDRFSAERTGGSVSTLTIQRTQQEDSAVYLCASGAGAGANVLTFGAGSRLTVL.

The chain couples TRBV7-2 to TRBJ1-2; D is undetermined. With 5 bases removed from V and 4 bases from J, the gap between germline ends came to 14 bases. In germline, CDR1 is SGHTA, CDR2 FQGNSA. The CDR3 totals 14 residues. The CDR3 nucleotides read TGTGCCAGCAGCCCACGCACGGGAGGCTATGGCTACACCTTC. This sequence encodes CASSPRTGGYGYTF.

The CDR3 coding sequence is TGTGCCAGCAGCTTAGGGGCGGGGGCTCCCCCCACAGATACGCAGTATTTT. This sequence encodes CASSLGAGAPPTDTQYF. V and J are TRBV7-9 and TRBJ2-3, with D possibly TRBD2 on 7 matching bases. The CDR3 covers 17 residues. Germline V gene sequence: CDR1 SEHNR, CDR2 FQNEAQ (reference sequence). The V gene lost 1 base and the J gene lost 2 bases, with 16 bases spanning the gap.

This chain joins TRBV7-3 and TRBJ1-3; 8 nucleotides match TRBD1. The CDR3 extends over 15 amino acids. V lost 5 bases to trimming and J lost 2 bases; unmatched junction nucleotides: 5. In germline, CDR1 is SGHTA, CDR2 FQGTGA. CDR3 loop: CASSTDRGPGNTIYF. CDR3 DNA: TGTGCCAGCAGCACAGACAGGGGACCTGGAAACACCATATATTTT.

This rearrangement joins TRBV18 to TRBJ1-5; 8 positions agree with TRBD1. Germline loops: CDR1 KGHSH, CDR2 LQKENI. V was clipped by 3 bases and J by 4 bases; unmatched bases: 8. This CDR3 spans 16 amino acids. The CDR3: CASSPQGQGLNQPQHF. The CDR3 DNA reads TGTGCCAGCTCACCTCAAGGACAGGGCTTAAATCAGCCCCAGCATTTT.

J is TRBJ1-1 and V is TRBV18; D gene ambiguous. Germline loops: CDR1 KGHSH, CDR2 LQKENI. V lost 5 bases, J lost 7 bases, and 20 bases lay in between. CDR3 size: 15 residues. The CDR3 DNA follows: TGTGCCAGCTCAGCCACACTTGGAGGGCTGGGTGAAGCTTTCTTT. Translated: CASSATLGGLGEAFF.

This chain connects TRBV18 to TRBJ2-6; weak D call: TRBD2 (6 bases). V was trimmed by 6 bases and J by 0 bases, leaving 21 bases between them. Per the germline V gene, CDR1 is KGHSH and CDR2 is LQKENI. CDR3 length equals 19 residues. CDR3 coding DNA: TGTGCCAGCTCTCAATACGGACCCCAGGGAGGCTCTGGGGCCAACGTCCTGACTTTC. This encodes CASSQYGPQGGSGANVLTF.

This clone has a handful of counts. The gene calls are TRBV7-2 and TRBJ2-3; 12 nucleotides agree with TRBD2. This CDR3 region has 15 residues. V was pared by 5 bases and J by 6 bases, with 6 bases of the junction left unmatched. Germline loops: CDR1 SGHTA, CDR2 FQGNSA. The CDR3 DNA reads as TGTGCCAGCAGCCGGACTAGCGGGGAGGGGGATACGCAGTATTTT. This gives the protein CASSRTSGEGDTQYF.

V gene TRBV4-1 combines with J gene TRBJ2-5; 13 bases are shared with TRBD2. V lost 0 bases to trimming and J lost 1 base; unmatched junction nucleotides: 11. CDR1 and CDR2 from the germline V gene are MGHRA and YSYEKL. The CDR3 is 20 amino acids. CDR3 bases: TGCGCCAGCAGCCAAGACGCTACCCCAGGACTAGCGGGGGCCCAAGAGACCCAGTACTTC. It encodes CASSQDATPGLAGAQETQYF.

The V gene is TRBV29-1, the J gene TRBJ1-2; no clear D gene. The CDR3 totals 15 residues. Germline V gene data show CDR1 as SQVTM and CDR2 as ANQGSEA. V was cut by 4 bases and J by 2 bases, with 17 bases left in between. CDR3 in DNA: TGCAGCGTTGGGGATAGCCGGGAAGGGAACTATGGCTACACCTTC. This codes for CSVGDSREGNYGYTF.

V and J are TRBV11-3 and TRBJ2-3; 9 nucleotides align to TRBD2. The CDR3 runs 19 residues. Germline V gene lookup returns CDR1 SGHNT and CDR2 YENEEA. The J segment lost 2 bases and the V segment lost 3 bases, leaving 15 bases of the junction unmatched. The CDR3 reads CASSLGDLVVAGATDTQYF. DNA of the CDR3: TGTGCCAGCAGCTTGGGGGACCTTGTAGTAGCGGGAGCCACAGATACGCAGTATTTT.

V is TRBV18 and J is TRBJ2-7, with 7 bases identical to TRBD2. CDR1 is KGHSH, CDR2 LQKENI, per germline. CDR3 length equals 15 residues. Trimming at V came to 1 base and at J to 2 bases, leaving 5 bases not matched to a gene. The CDR3 DNA sequence: TGTGCCAGCTCACCACGGGCTAGCGGAGCCTACGAGCAGTACTTC. Protein sequence: CASSPRASGAYEQYF.